This record concerns one TCR beta chain sequence. Its antigen remains unidentified. Noted time point: pretreatment peripheral blood. Germline CDR1 and CDR2: LNHDA and SQIVND (reference sequence). The CDR3 is 16 amino acids. Unmatched junction bases numbered 9, after V lost 7 bases and J lost 3 bases. Each PCR reaction had synthetic TCR analog templates spiked into it. The assay was immunoSEQ multiplex PCR, and TCRdb's table has in-frame clones only and misses some. The sample gives 70,000 or so clones, roughly nine tenths of which show up once; 4.5% is in the top ten. This entry belongs to a study of PD-L1 blockade in urothelial cancer. Study-wide context: Atezolizumab, begun by patients in about 2014, was given at 1,200 mg intravenously every 3 weeks. About 90% of the roughly 29 patients were men whose urothelial cancer was bladder-origin.

Study-wide results and limits: Greater 3-week expansion of tumor-associated blood clones was recorded for durable-benefit patients.

The chain has TRBV19 and TRBJ2-2, with 9 nucleotides matching TRBD1. The sequence derives from a man between 65 and 79 years old with urothelial cancer. This material consisted of PBMCs, taken around atezolizumab (anti-PD-L1) treatment. CDR3 region: CASTTGTGYDTGELFF. The CDR3 DNA reads TGTGCCAGTACCACCGGGACAGGGTACGACACCGGGGAGCTGTTTTTT. The full variable domain, its missing parts supplied by reference TRBV19 and TRBJ2-2, is DGGITQSPKYLFRKEGQNVTLSCEQNLNHDAMYWYRQDPGQGLRLIYYSQIVNDFQKGDIAEGYSVSREKKESFPLTVTSAQKNPTAFYLCASTTGTGYDTGELFFGEGSRLTVL.